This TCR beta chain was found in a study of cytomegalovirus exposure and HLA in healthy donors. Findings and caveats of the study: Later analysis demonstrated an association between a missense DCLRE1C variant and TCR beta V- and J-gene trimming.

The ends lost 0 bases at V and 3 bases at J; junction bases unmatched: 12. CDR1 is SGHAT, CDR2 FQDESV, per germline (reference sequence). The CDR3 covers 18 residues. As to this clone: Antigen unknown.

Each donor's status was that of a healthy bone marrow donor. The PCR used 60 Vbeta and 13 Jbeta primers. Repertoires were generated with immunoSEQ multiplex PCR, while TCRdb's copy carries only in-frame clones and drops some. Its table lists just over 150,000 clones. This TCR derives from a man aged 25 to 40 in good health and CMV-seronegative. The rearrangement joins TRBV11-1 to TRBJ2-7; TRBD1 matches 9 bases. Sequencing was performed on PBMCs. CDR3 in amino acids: CASSLAIGGTGNVYEQYF. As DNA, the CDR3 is TGTGCCAGCAGCTTAGCAATCGGGGGGACAGGGAACGTCTACGAGCAGTACTTC.